This record concerns one T cell receptor beta chain sequence. This entry is derived from a study of OX40 agonist ivuxolimab in advanced cancers. Study-level information: Every 2 weeks, ivuxolimab was infused into the patients intravenously at between 0.01 and 10 mg/kg. Anti-PD-1, anti-PD-L1 or anti-CTLA-4 therapy given earlier was allowed, and 40% had some.

TCRdb's copy holds only in-frame clones and misses some; the assay was immunoSEQ multiplex PCR. The table has fewer than 12,000 clones, about 73% seen once. The germline gives CDR1 MGHRA, CDR2 YSYEKL. Trimming shortened V by 5 bases and J by 1 base, and 10 bases separated the two germline ends. CDR3 length: 14 amino acids. V usage is TRBV4-1 and J usage is TRBJ2-3, with a weak D call TRBD1 (6 bases). The sequencing used CD4+ or CD8+ T cells sorted from blood, collected in a trial of the OX40 agonist ivuxolimab. The source is an adult with an advanced solid tumor such as melanoma, head and neck, liver or kidney cancer. CDR3 region: CASSARTGTDTQYF. In nucleotides, the CDR3 is TGCGCCAGCAGCGCCCGGACAGGCACAGATACGCAGTATTTT.